This T cell receptor beta chain appears in the sequencing data of a study of T cell responses to AZD1222 COVID-19 vaccine. Worth noting for this clone: Different DNA sequences within this sample yield the same CDR3.

Germline CDR1 reads SGHRS; CDR2 reads YFSETQ. V gave up 4 bases and J gave up 5 bases, with 12 bases separating them. The CDR3 consists of 13 residues. The method was immunoSEQ multiplex PCR; TCRdb's version includes in-frame clones alone and lacks a portion of them. The table records roughly 180,000 clones, roughly 92% of them present only once. This clonotype was obtained from an adult who received the AZD1222 COVID-19 vaccine. The chain links TRBV5-1 to TRBJ2-5; D is possibly TRBD1 or TRBD2 (6 bases each). The material sequenced was peripheral blood, taken 28 days after the second AZD1222 dose. This CDR3 reads CASSGQGRETQYF. CDR3 nucleotide sequence: TGCGCCAGCAGCGGGCAGGGGAGGGAGACCCAGTACTTC. Full variable domain (rest looked up from reference TRBV5-1 and TRBJ2-5): KAGVTQTPRYLIKTRGQQVTLSCSPISGHRSVSWYQQTPGQGLQFLFEYFSETQRNKGNFPGRFSGRQFSNSRSEMNVSTLELGDSALYLCASSGQGRETQYFGPGTRLLVL.